The present entry profiles one T cell receptor (beta chain) with its context. Its antigen is currently not known. It has no much larger one-base neighbor in the sample; base qualities were not kept. Sequences SGHRS (CDR1) and YFSETQ (CDR2) are obtained from the germline V gene. Inclusive of the bounding cysteine and phenylalanine, the CDR3 is 13 residues long. The entry retains the CDR3 DNA only, 39 bases that are in frame from base 1. Trimming removed 4 bases from V and 4 bases from J; the gene matches leave 2 bases unexplained. The donors were included in the validation cohort of over a hundred subjects, a group kept apart from the approximately 700-subject first cohort. Receptor libraries were prepared by the immunoSEQ multiplex PCR assay. Per the authors' processing: To diagnose cytomegalovirus status from the catalog of TCR beta chain sequences, a statistical classification framework was built. Not all clones reach the TCRdb copy of this immuneACCESS table, which keeps in-frame sequences only. Checked studies attribute under half of the gap to unresolved V genes and leave the rest unexplained. D and trimming were read from the DNA, whereas the V and J calls and clone size are those reported in that table. Across this sample there are more than 75,000 clones, with 90% to 95% seen only once. The top ten clonotypes cover about 0.68% of the sample.

This sample is part of a study of cytomegalovirus exposure and HLA in healthy donors (dated by TCRdb to 2015 to 2018). General notes on the study: According to a later analysis, one platform produced both the roughly 110 validation repertoires and the 730 or so repertoires of the first cohort. The study was designed to test whether signatures of past pathogen exposure could be identified by cataloging public T cell receptors. In addition to the first cohort of 666 subjects, a separate validation cohort of approximately 130 different subjects was used. To predict cytomegalovirus infection status, the study brought together high-throughput TCR immunosequencing, statistical association of individual TCRs with disease status, and machine learning.

Broader findings and caveats from the paper: Across donors, most TCR sequences were observed very rarely, whereas some public TCRs were present in many individuals. The study listed 150 to 200 TCR beta chains as associated with cytomegalovirus. In a later analysis, TCRs clustered in the first cohort were found to also tend to co-occur in the 130 or so validation repertoires, with 90% to 95% of cluster scores above 0. A few of the identified cytomegalovirus-associated TCR beta chains were confirmed in vitro to be specific for cytomegalovirus antigens. It was suggested by the authors that the approach could potentially be generalized to other disease states and immunological phenotypes. A later analysis lacked HLA typing for the validation cohort, so it scored co-occurrence in that cohort across all 120 or so repertoires. The classifier was reported to diagnose cytomegalovirus status with high specificity and sensitivity in both the original and validation cohorts.

Specimen: PBMCs. The V and J genes are TRBV5-1 and TRBJ2-1; the central 7 bases match TRBD1. The clonotype comes from a man aged 18 to 29 in good health and CMV-seronegative. The CDR3: CASSPGQYNEQFF. The DNA sequence is TGCGCCAGCAGCCCGGGACAGTACAATGAGCAGTTCTTC.